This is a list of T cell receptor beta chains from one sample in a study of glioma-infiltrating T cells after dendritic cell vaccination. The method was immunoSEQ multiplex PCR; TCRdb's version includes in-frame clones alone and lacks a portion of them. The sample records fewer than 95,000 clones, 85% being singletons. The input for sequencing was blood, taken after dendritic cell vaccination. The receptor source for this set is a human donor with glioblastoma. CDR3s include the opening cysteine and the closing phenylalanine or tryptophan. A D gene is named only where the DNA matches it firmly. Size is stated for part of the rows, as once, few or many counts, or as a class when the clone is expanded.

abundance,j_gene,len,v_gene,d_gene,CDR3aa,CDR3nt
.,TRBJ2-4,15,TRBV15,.,CATSRAGDVENIQYF,TGTGCCACCAGCAGAGCGGGGGACGTCGAAAACATTCAGTACTTC
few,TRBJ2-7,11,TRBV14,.,CASGGAYEQYF,TGTGCCAGCGGGGGGGCTTACGAGCAGTACTTC
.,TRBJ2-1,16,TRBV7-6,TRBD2,CASSFLAGGRYNEQFF,TGTGCCAGCAGCTTCCTAGCGGGAGGCCGATACAATGAGCAGTTCTTC
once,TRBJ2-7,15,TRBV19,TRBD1,CASSTPGQGAYEQYF,TGTGCCAGTAGTACCCCGGGGCAGGGGGCCTACGAGCAGTACTTC
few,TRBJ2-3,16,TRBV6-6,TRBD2,CASSQLAGVRTDTQYF,TGTGCCAGCAGTCAGCTAGCGGGAGTGAGGACAGATACGCAGTATTTT
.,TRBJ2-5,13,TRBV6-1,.,CARGEENQETQYF,TGTGCCAGGGGGGAGGAGAACCAAGAGACCCAGTACTTC
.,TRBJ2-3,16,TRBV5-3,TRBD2,CARSSAGSGSTDTQYF,TGTGCCAGAAGCTCCGCGGGTAGCGGGAGCACAGATACGCAGTATTTT
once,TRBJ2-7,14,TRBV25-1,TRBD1,CASRTSGGFHEQYF,TGTGCCAGCAGGACCTCAGGGGGCTTCCACGAGCAGTACTTC
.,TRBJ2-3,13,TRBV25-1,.,CASRRTSTDTQYF,TGTGCCAGCAGAAGGACTAGCACAGATACGCAGTATTTT
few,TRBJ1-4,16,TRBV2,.,CASSEPWVGSNEKLFF,TGTGCCAGCAGCGAACCTTGGGTTGGGAGTAATGAAAAACTGTTTTTT
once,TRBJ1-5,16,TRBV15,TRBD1,CATSSTRRGQGQPQHF,TGTGCCACCAGCAGTACTCGAAGGGGGCAGGGTCAGCCCCAGCATTTT
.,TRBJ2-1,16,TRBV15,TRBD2,CATSLGRGSGRNEQFF,TGTGCCACCAGCCTAGGCCGGGGTAGCGGGAGAAATGAGCAGTTCTTC
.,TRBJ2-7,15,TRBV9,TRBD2,CASSGGGTSGNEQYF,TGTGCCAGCAGCGGGGGGGGGACTAGCGGGAACGAGCAGTACTTC
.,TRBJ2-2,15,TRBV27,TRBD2,CASSQVAGWSGELFF,TGTGCCAGCAGCCAGGTAGCGGGATGGTCCGGGGAGCTGTTTTTT